This T cell receptor (beta chain) was captured in a study of cytomegalovirus exposure and HLA in healthy donors. The PCR used 60 Vbeta and 13 Jbeta primers. Using immunoSEQ multiplex PCR, the repertoire was profiled, and TCRdb retains in-frame clones only, with some absent. The table has about 160,000 clones, approximately 80% seen once. Regarding the study as a whole: Within the data, a cluster of highly shared sequence variants was likely a sequencing artifact.

The length of the CDR3 is 15 residues. CDR1 and CDR2 (germline): WSHSY, SAAADI. Unmatched junction bases numbered 10, after V lost 9 bases and J lost 0 bases. This clone was detected only once. No antigen is known for it. This clonotype was sampled from a woman aged 45-65 years in good health and CMV-seropositive. The sequenced material came from PBMCs. The rearrangement joins TRBV10-2 to TRBJ1-1, with TRBD1 matching over 7 bases. CDR3 region: CASRPGTALNTEAFF. In DNA, the CDR3 is TGCGCCAGTCGCCCCGGGACAGCGTTGAACACTGAAGCTTTCTTT.